This TCR beta chain was profiled in a study of cytomegalovirus exposure and HLA in healthy donors. General study findings and limits: A later analysis reportedly found fewer N-insertions in an Asian-associated ancestry cluster than the roughly 680-donor mean.

PCR employed 60 Vbeta and 13 Jbeta primers. The assay was immunoSEQ multiplex PCR, and TCRdb's table has in-frame clones only and misses some. In the table there are 55,000 or so clones, about three quarters of which are singletons. All donors participated as healthy donors of bone marrow. The trim removed 0 bases at V and 1 base at J, leaving 1 base unmatched. The germline V gene has CDR1 MNHEY and CDR2 SVGAGI. The CDR3 runs to 15 residues. In regard to this clone: Antigen specificity is unknown.

The sequencing sample was made of PBMCs. This clonotype was sampled from a man younger than 35 in good health and CMV-seronegative. The rearrangement uses TRBV6-5 and TRBJ1-1; TRBD1 matches 8 bases. The CDR3: CASSYSGTGNTEAFF. CDR3 coding DNA: TGTGCCAGCAGTTACTCCGGGACAGGGAACACTGAAGCTTTCTTT.